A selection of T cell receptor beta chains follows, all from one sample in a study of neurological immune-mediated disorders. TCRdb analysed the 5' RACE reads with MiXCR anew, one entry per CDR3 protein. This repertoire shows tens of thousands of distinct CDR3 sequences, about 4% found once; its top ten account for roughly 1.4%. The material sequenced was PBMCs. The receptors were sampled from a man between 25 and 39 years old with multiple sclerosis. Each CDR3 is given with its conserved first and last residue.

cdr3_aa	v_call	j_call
CASSQEQREYQGKLFF	TRBV3-1	TRBJ1-4
CASFRDPSINEQFF	TRBV7-2	TRBJ2-1
CASSQKGENTGELFF	TRBV5-1	TRBJ2-2
CASSFTFAGHEQFF	TRBV7-2	TRBJ2-1
CSVEPGPTVNEQFF	TRBV29-1	TRBJ2-1
CSARVAGGRYEQYF	TRBV20-1	TRBJ2-7
CASSQRDSNQPQNF	TRBV3-1	TRBJ1-5
CSASSYNEQFF	TRBV20-1	TRBJ2-1
CASRTGTGTRDTEAFF	TRBV5-1	TRBJ1-1
CASSERDTDTQYF	TRBV6-4	TRBJ2-3
CASSVNIRDSTNYGYTF	TRBV9	TRBJ1-2
CASSYLSTEAFF	TRBV5-1	TRBJ1-1
CASSELRQGPYNEQFF	TRBV10-1	TRBJ2-1
CASSPGTGRGNQPQHF	TRBV6-2/TRBV6-3	TRBJ1-5
CASSQSMRNEKLFF	TRBV12-3/TRBV12-4	TRBJ1-4
CSASEGRFFNQPQHF	TRBV20-1	TRBJ1-5
CASSLARETQYF	TRBV5-1	TRBJ2-5
CASSLSQGNSGANVLTF	TRBV3-1	TRBJ2-6
CASSLSPGYEQYF	TRBV27	TRBJ2-7
CASSLLQETQYF	TRBV27	TRBJ2-5
CASRSRDRASYEQYF	TRBV4-1	TRBJ2-7
CASSLAGTGDGYGYTF	TRBV5-1	TRBJ1-2
CASSLGQGAHNEQFF	TRBV11-3	TRBJ2-1
CASSLVRSQEQFF	TRBV5-5	TRBJ2-1
CASSLEIRTDTQYF	TRBV7-2	TRBJ2-3
CASSVGDRWDKNIQYF	TRBV6-2/TRBV6-3	TRBJ2-4
CASSSPTDRGYNEQFF	TRBV7-8	TRBJ2-1
CSAALGGASDEQFF	TRBV20-1	TRBJ2-1
CASSLQTSWSEAFF	TRBV5-1	TRBJ1-1
CASRPDSTQAFF	TRBV12-3/TRBV12-4	TRBJ1-1
CASSPARDRFSDEQFF	TRBV5-4	TRBJ2-1
CASSGGLGETQYF	TRBV7-3	TRBJ2-5
CASSARGGETQYF	TRBV5-1	TRBJ2-5
CATMQGYTGANVLTF	TRBV15	TRBJ2-6
CASSMGAPSPAFF	TRBV19	TRBJ1-1
CASSPGQGYGYTF	TRBV27	TRBJ1-2
CASSSWTAVYGYTF	TRBV12-3/TRBV12-4	TRBJ1-2
CASRPSGVSEQYF	TRBV27	TRBJ2-7
CASSSSQGTSTDTQYF	TRBV5-1	TRBJ2-3
CSDRQGAYGYTF	TRBV20-1	TRBJ1-2
CASSLYGGKGGTEAFF	TRBV27	TRBJ1-1
CASSSKTGADEKLFF	TRBV7-6	TRBJ1-4
CASSLLAQGGMADTQYF	TRBV7-7	TRBJ2-3
CSGMDRSSPLNF	TRBV20-1	TRBJ1-6
CSASTGNTEAFF	TRBV20-1	TRBJ1-1
CASSVGGNPGNTIYF	TRBV9	TRBJ1-3
CASSRLDQPQNF	TRBV5-6	TRBJ1-5
CASSPKTYTGELFF	TRBV6-1	TRBJ2-2
CASSLMTGQGGEQYF	TRBV5-1	TRBJ2-7
CSARDLGEQYF	TRBV20-1	TRBJ2-7
CASSYYAGRHNEQFF	TRBV6-2/TRBV6-3	TRBJ2-1
CASSSGSDYGYTF	TRBV5-1	TRBJ1-2
CASSPSGATLGEQFF	TRBV27	TRBJ2-1
CASSPLGQGQETQYF	TRBV5-1	TRBJ2-5
CASSGGVSGANVLTF	TRBV18	TRBJ2-6
CASRTGTGGLYNEQFF	TRBV2	TRBJ2-1
CASSPGGVYGYTF	TRBV27	TRBJ1-2